Listed here is a single T cell receptor beta chain. Trimming shortened V by 6 bases and J by 5 bases, and 17 bases separated the two germline ends. This CDR3 is 15 amino acids long. Germline loops: CDR1 SEHNR, CDR2 FQNEAQ (reference sequence). This entry is derived from a study of blood T cell repertoires in COVID-19. Study-wide context: From T cells, B-cell-depleted T cells, or PBMCs came the material, which was cDNA or gDNA.

Everyone who took part was roughly 18 to 89 years old, and they came from roughly 25 US areas. The assay was immunoSEQ multiplex PCR, and TCRdb's table has in-frame clones only and misses some. Counted here are about 200,000 clones, more than 75% occurring once; the ten biggest clones make up approximately 5%. The rearrangement joins TRBV7-9 to TRBJ1-5; D unclear. Sequenced material: PBMCs or T cells enriched from blood (not recorded which). The clonotype originates from a man aged 35-49 years with acute COVID-19. The CDR3 nucleotides are TGTGCCAGCAGTTCTGATTACTTCGCCGATCAGCCCCAGCATTTT. This gives the protein CASSSDYFADQPQHF.